This entry lists 16 T cell receptor beta chains sequenced from one sample in a study of T cell changes during pregnancy in multiple sclerosis. This table comes from immunoSEQ multiplex PCR, and its TCRdb copy is limited to in-frame clones, with some not included. The data hold about 120,000 clones, with around 93% observed a single time. The material sequenced was peripheral blood, taken before pregnancy. These receptors all come from a female donor with multiple sclerosis, enrolled in a pregnancy study.

A note on this clone: Compared with germline, one end of the junction differs, possibly owing to a read error. The chain links TRBV7-2 to TRBJ2-7; the match to TRBD1 covers 9 bases. The CDR3 loop spans 10 amino acids. The germline V gene has CDR1 SGHTA and CDR2 FQGNSA. The CDR3 coding sequence is TGTGCCAGCAGGGGGACAGGGTTGTCCTTC. This translates into CASRGTGLSF.

This sequence joins TRBV27 and TRBJ2-3, with TRBD2 as a possible D gene (6 bases). This CDR3 region has 14 residues. The V gene lost 5 bases and the J gene lost 5 bases, with 14 bases spanning the gap. From germline, CDR1 is MNHEY and CDR2 SMNVEV (reference sequence). The CDR3 spells CASSGGLVRDTQYF. For the CDR3, the DNA is TGTGCCAGCAGTGGGGGACTGGTGCGAGATACGCAGTATTTT.

With regard to this clone: A junction end diverges from the germline sequence, so it may reflect a read error. This chain joins TRBV2 and TRBJ2-7, with 11 positions matching TRBD2. Germline-derived CDR1 and CDR2 are SNHLY and FYNNEI. CDR3 size: 13 residues. The CDR3 region is CASSDPGLAALVF. The CDR3 coding sequence is TGTGCCAGCAGTGATCCGGGACTAGCGGCGTTGGTCTTC.

This sequence joins TRBV7-6 and TRBJ1-5; D is unresolved. The CDR3 totals 12 residues. V was shortened by 8 bases and J by 4 bases, with 9 bases between the two germline ends. Germline CDR1 and CDR2: SGHVS and FNYEAQ. The CDR3 region has the DNA TGTGCCAGCGCGTCTCTTAATCAGCCCCAGCATTTT. It is translated as CASASLNQPQHF.

The V call is TRBV14, the J call TRBJ2-3, with 12 bases identical to TRBD2. The CDR3 covers 17 residues. V was clipped by 3 bases and J by 7 bases; unmatched bases: 11. Looked up from germline, CDR1 is SGHDN and CDR2 is FVKESK. CDR3 loop: CASSQPGLAGPGNTQYF. The DNA of the CDR3 is TGTGCCAGCAGCCAGCCCGGACTAGCGGGGCCCGGAAATACGCAGTATTTT.

J is TRBJ2-1 and V is TRBV7-2, with D tentatively TRBD2 (6 bases). There are 13 residues in the CDR3. Trimming took off 6 bases at V and 2 bases at J, with 8 bases between the two ends. Per the germline V gene, CDR1 is SGHTA and CDR2 is FQGNSA. Here the CDR3 reads CASRLATYNEQFF. The CDR3 DNA sequence: TGTGCCAGCAGGCTAGCGACCTACAATGAGCAGTTCTTC. Based on the CDR3 plus reference TRBV7-2 and TRBJ2-1, the full variable domain is GAGVSQSPSNKVTEKGKDVELRCDPISGHTALYWYRQSLGQGLEFLIYFQGNSAPDKSGLPSDRFSAERTGGSVSTLTIQRTQQEDSAVYLCASRLATYNEQFFGPGTRLTVL.

The genes are TRBV30 and TRBJ1-2; 7 bases fit TRBD1. Trimming took 0 bases from V and 7 from J; bases not matched to a gene: 5. Germline V lookup: CDR1 GTSNPN, CDR2 SVGIG (reference sequence). The CDR3 has 13 residues. The DNA of the CDR3 is TGTGCCTGGAGTGTCCAGGGGGTACCTGGCTACACCTTC. Amino acid sequence: CAWSVQGVPGYTF.

The rearrangement joins TRBV7-8 to TRBJ2-1, with a weak D call TRBD2 (6 bases). Trimming shortened V by 5 bases and J by 2 bases, and 19 bases separated the two germline ends. The CDR3 is 17 amino acids. Looked up from germline, CDR1 is SGHVS and CDR2 is FQNEAQ. CDR3 sequence reads: CASSTGAAGRAYNEQFF. CDR3 coding DNA: TGTGCCAGCAGCACGGGAGCGGCGGGACGGGCCTACAATGAGCAGTTCTTC. The variable domain in full, completed from reference TRBV7-8 and TRBJ2-1, reads GAGVSQSPRYKVAKRGQDVALRCDPISGHVSLFWYQQALGQGPEFLTYFQNEAQLDKSGLPSDRFFAERPEGSVSTLKIQRTQQEDSAVYLCASSTGAAGRAYNEQFFGPGTRLTVL.

The chain combines TRBV15 with TRBJ1-2; 12 bases match TRBD1. Germline assignment: CDR1 LNHNV and CDR2 YYDKDF (reference sequence). The CDR3 loop spans 16 amino acids. The junction had 8 bases not matched to a gene; V was cut back by 3 bases and J by 6 bases. The CDR3 spells CATSSDSWDRGHGYTF. In nucleotides, the CDR3 is TGTGCCACCAGCAGCGACTCATGGGACAGGGGGCATGGCTACACCTTC.

This CDR3 is CASSPFRGRDNEQFF. In DNA form, the CDR3 reads TGTGCCAGCTCACCGTTCAGGGGGCGCGACAATGAGCAGTTCTTC. The chain recombines TRBV18 with TRBJ2-1; TRBD1 matches at 8 bases. V shed 3 bases, J shed 5 bases, and the junction held 6 bases outside the gene matches. The germline gives CDR1 KGHSH, CDR2 LQKENI. The CDR3 is made up of 15 amino acids.

This chain joins TRBV6-6 and TRBJ1-5, with 7 bases aligning to TRBD1. Germline V gene lookup returns CDR1 MNHNY and CDR2 SVGAGI (reference sequence). V lost 3 bases and J lost 4; bases outside the gene matches: 3. This CDR3 has 14 residues. CDR3 sequence: CASSYDRANQPQHF. As DNA, the CDR3 is TGTGCCAGCAGTTATGACAGGGCGAATCAGCCCCAGCATTTT.

This chain joins TRBV27 and TRBJ2-6, with TRBD2 matching 8 bases. Germline V gene sequence: CDR1 MNHEY, CDR2 SMNVEV (reference sequence). V dropped 3 bases and J dropped 2; count of bases not matched to a gene: 0. The CDR3 sequence is 15 residues long. The chain's CDR3 is CASSFGGAGANVLTF. The CDR3 DNA sequence: TGTGCCAGCAGTTTCGGGGGGGCTGGGGCCAACGTCCTGACTTTC.

The V call is TRBV6-1, the J call TRBJ1-1, with 7 bases lining up with TRBD1. This CDR3 spans 12 amino acids. With V trimmed by 11 bases and J by 5 bases, 8 bases remained unmatched. Germline values: CDR1 MNHNS, CDR2 SASEGT. The CDR3 bases are TGTGCCGCTTTCCCGACAGGGACTGAAGCTTTCTTT. Amino acid sequence: CAAFPTGTEAFF.

V gene TRBV25-1 combines with J gene TRBJ2-7, with 9 bases matching TRBD1. Germline CDR1 reads MGHDK; CDR2 reads SYGVNS. V trimming: 2 bases; J trimming: 1 base; junction bases outside the gene matches: 6. CDR3 size: 16 residues. CDR3 coding DNA: TGTGCCAGCAGTGAAAAGGAGGGACAGGGATCCTACGAGCAGTACTTC. The encoded protein is CASSEKEGQGSYEQYF.

The chain couples TRBV5-1 to TRBJ1-1; D unclear. The CDR3 is 15 amino acids. Germline assignment: CDR1 SGHRS and CDR2 YFSETQ. Trimming cost V 0 bases and J 1 base, with 10 bases left between them. The CDR3 is CASSLALTPNTEAFF. The CDR3 nucleotides are TGCGCCAGCAGCTTGGCCCTGACACCGAACACTGAAGCTTTCTTT.

The chain couples TRBV6-6 to TRBJ1-1; D ambiguous. Trimming pared 4 bases from V and 3 bases from J, leaving 9 bases between. This CDR3 has 13 amino acids. Germline V lookup: CDR1 MNHNY, CDR2 SVGAGI (reference sequence). The CDR3, as DNA: TGTGCCAGCAGTTTGTCCCTATACACTGAAGCTTTCTTT. Residues: CASSLSLYTEAFF.